The 32 T cell receptor beta chains reported below all come from one sample, sequenced in a study of OX40 agonist ivuxolimab in advanced cancers. Only in-frame clones appear in the TCRdb table, and some are missing; sequencing was by immunoSEQ multiplex PCR. The table includes around 83,000 clones, more than 85% detected once. The material sequenced was CD4+ or CD8+ T cells sorted from blood, taken in a trial of the OX40 agonist ivuxolimab. The source of these receptors is an adult with an advanced solid tumor such as melanoma, head and neck, liver or kidney cancer.

The chain carries TRBV15 and TRBJ2-7, with TRBD1 matching 10 bases. With 1 base clipped from V and 3 bases from J, the junction kept 0 bases outside the gene matches. The germline gives CDR1 LNHNV, CDR2 YYDKDF (reference sequence). This CDR3 has 14 residues. The CDR3 reads CATSRGTGGYEQYF. CDR3 nucleotide sequence: TGTGCCACCAGCAGAGGGACAGGGGGCTACGAGCAGTACTTC.

The chain employs TRBV2 and TRBJ2-1; D remains unclear. The V gene lost 1 base and the J gene lost 0 bases, with 4 bases spanning the gap. The germline V gene encodes CDR1 SNHLY and CDR2 FYNNEI. The CDR3 is 14 amino acids. CDR3: CASSEGSSYNEQFF. The CDR3 bases are TGTGCCAGCAGTGAAGGGTCCTCCTACAATGAGCAGTTCTTC.

The CDR3 loop is CASSVATGGRYGYTF. The CDR3 DNA sequence: TGTGCCAGCAGCGTAGCGACAGGGGGTCGCTATGGCTACACCTTC. The chain recombines TRBV9 with TRBJ1-2; 9 nucleotides agree with TRBD1. Germline V CDR1 and CDR2: SGDLS, YYNGEE. CDR3 size: 15 residues. V lost 0 bases and J lost 4; bases outside the gene matches: 4.

The gene calls are TRBV28 and TRBJ1-5; D gene unclear. Germline assignment: CDR1 MDHEN and CDR2 SYDVKM. The CDR3 totals 13 residues. The V and J ends lost 5 bases and 4 bases respectively, with 9 bases between them. The CDR3 nucleotides read TGTGCCAGCAGTCAAGGGTGGAATCAGCCCCAGCATTTT. It codes for CASSQGWNQPQHF.

This chain joins TRBV5-1 and TRBJ1-2; D unclear. V gave up 0 bases and J gave up 4 bases, with 10 bases separating them. Per germline, CDR1 SGHRS and CDR2 YFSETQ. This CDR3 spans 14 amino acids. CDR3 protein: CASSLDPSIYGYTF. CDR3 nucleotide sequence: TGCGCCAGCAGCTTGGATCCGTCGATCTATGGCTACACCTTC.

V gene TRBV4-1 combines with J gene TRBJ2-3; no definite D call. The germline CDR1 and CDR2 sequences are MGHRA and YSYEKL. Trimming pared 2 bases from V and 2 bases from J, leaving 8 bases between. The CDR3 length is 14 residues. The CDR3 is CASSQTSFTDTQYF. CDR3 in DNA: TGCGCCAGCAGCCAAACATCGTTCACAGATACGCAGTATTTT.

The V and J genes are TRBV2 and TRBJ1-4; tentatively, D is TRBD1 (6 bases). From germline, CDR1 is SNHLY and CDR2 FYNNEI. The V end lost 5 bases, the J end lost 10 bases, and 17 bases lay between the germline ends. The CDR3 has 14 amino acids. CDR3 in amino acids: CASSTQGESGKLFF. As DNA, the CDR3 is TGTGCCAGCAGTACACAGGGTGAATCTGGAAAACTGTTTTTT. Combining the CDR3 with reference TRBV2 and TRBJ1-4 gives the whole variable domain EPEVTQTPSHQVTQMGQEVILRCVPISNHLYFYWYRQILGQKVEFLVSFYNNEISEKSEIFDDQFSVERPDGSNFTLKIRSTKLEDSAMYFCASSTQGESGKLFFGSGTQLSVL.

Only one count was recorded for this clone. Germline and junction disagree at one end, which may indicate a read error. The chain uses TRBV18 and TRBJ2-7, with a possible D match to TRBD2 (5 bases). The germline gives CDR1 KGHSH, CDR2 LQKENI. The CDR3 spans 12 residues. CDR3 in amino acids: CASSHDDYERYF. CDR3 DNA sequence: TGTGCCAGCTCTCACGATGACTACGAGCGGTACTTC.

The CDR3 DNA is TGTGCCAGTAGTATAGTTCCGACAGGGGTTAGCACTGAAGCTTTCTTT. The encoded protein is CASSIVPTGVSTEAFF. The chain joins TRBV19 to TRBJ1-1, with 8 bases that match TRBD1. The CDR3 is 16 residues long. CDR1 and CDR2 from the germline V gene are LNHDA and SQIVND (reference sequence). Unmatched junction bases numbered 8, after V lost 1 base and J lost 4 bases.

This chain connects TRBV5-1 to TRBJ2-2; D is uncertain. The CDR3 contains 15 residues. The ends were cut back, 1 base at V and 4 bases at J, with 11 bases in the middle. The germline V gene encodes CDR1 SGHRS and CDR2 YFSETQ. The CDR3 region is CASSLNGDLTGELFF. The CDR3 DNA reads TGCGCCAGCAGCTTGAATGGAGACCTCACCGGGGAGCTGTTTTTT. Full variable domain (rest looked up from reference TRBV5-1 and TRBJ2-2): KAGVTQTPRYLIKTRGQQVTLSCSPISGHRSVSWYQQTPGQGLQFLFEYFSETQRNKGNFPGRFSGRQFSNSRSEMNVSTLELGDSALYLCASSLNGDLTGELFFGEGSRLTVL.

V and J are TRBV28 and TRBJ1-4; TRBD1 is a possible D gene (5 bases). This CDR3 has 17 amino acids. CDR1 is MDHEN, CDR2 SYDVKM, per germline. V gave up 5 bases and J gave up 7 bases, with 23 bases separating them. CDR3: CASSQSGRGRSTEKLFF. In DNA form, the CDR3 reads TGTGCCAGCAGTCAATCGGGGAGGGGTAGGTCGACTGAAAAACTGTTTTTT.

The CDR3 reads CSVVASGIGETQYF. CDR3 bases: TGCAGCGTTGTTGCTAGCGGGATTGGAGAGACCCAGTACTTC. The J gene is TRBJ2-5, the V gene TRBV29-1; 9 positions agree with TRBD2. Germline V gene data show CDR1 as SQVTM and CDR2 as ANQGSEA. V dropped 4 bases and J dropped 4; count of bases not matched to a gene: 7. The CDR3 sequence is 14 residues long.

The table lists this clone with a few counts. The genes are TRBV7-2 and TRBJ1-1; perhaps TRBD1 as D (5 bases). In germline, CDR1 is SGHTA, CDR2 FQGNSA. The CDR3 has 14 residues. V lost 5 bases to trimming and J lost 1 base, with 11 bases between them. CDR3 sequence (DNA): TGTGCCAGCAGCGCGCGTAGGGGGAACACTGAAGCTTTCTTT. The encoded protein is CASSARRGNTEAFF.

The rearrangement links TRBV28 to TRBJ1-1; perhaps TRBD1 as D (5 bases). Trimming stripped 4 bases from V and 0 bases from J, with 12 bases between. The CDR3 has 15 amino acids. Looked up from germline, CDR1 is MDHEN and CDR2 is SYDVKM. CDR3 residues: CASSWGTAMNTEAFF. The CDR3 DNA follows: TGTGCCAGCAGTTGGGGGACCGCAATGAACACTGAAGCTTTCTTT.

This clone was observed a handful of times. The chain couples TRBV6-1 to TRBJ1-5; no clear D. CDR1 is MNHNS and CDR2 is SASEGT in the germline V gene. V was trimmed by 6 bases and J by 7 bases, leaving 13 bases between them. This CDR3 comprises 13 residues. CDR3 amino acids: CASSPLGLQPQHF. DNA of the CDR3: TGTGCCAGCAGCCCCCTGGGCCTGCAGCCCCAGCATTTT.

This rearrangement joins TRBV7-9 to TRBJ2-7; D remains unclear. CDR3 length: 12 residues. Germline-derived CDR1 and CDR2 are SEHNR and FQNEAQ (reference sequence). Trimming cost V 7 bases and J 4 bases, with 11 bases left between them. This CDR3 is CASIGLGYEQYF. The CDR3 DNA reads TGTGCCAGCATTGGGCTCGGGTACGAGCAGTACTTC.

The J gene is TRBJ1-4, the V gene TRBV19; D is ambiguous. The CDR3 spans 15 residues. With 3 bases removed from V and 8 bases from J, the gap between germline ends came to 16 bases. Germline assignment: CDR1 LNHDA and CDR2 SQIVND (reference sequence). This CDR3 reads CASSIPGSPREKLFF. For the CDR3, the DNA is TGTGCCAGTAGTATCCCAGGATCTCCCCGGGAAAAACTGTTTTTT.

The chain employs TRBV5-4 and TRBJ2-2, with TRBD2 matching over 7 bases. V lost 4 bases, J lost 3 bases, and 9 bases stayed unmatched. CDR1 is SGHNT, CDR2 YYREEE, per germline (reference sequence). This CDR3 is built from 16 residues. CDR3 DNA: TGTGCCAGCAGCCCCAGACTAGCACCTGACACCGGGGAGCTGTTTTTT. Translation: CASSPRLAPDTGELFF.

The V call is TRBV5-1, the J call TRBJ2-7; 11 bases line up with TRBD1. CDR3 length: 15 amino acids. The germline gives CDR1 SGHRS, CDR2 YFSETQ. The ends lost 0 bases at V and 3 bases at J; junction bases unmatched: 2. The CDR3 DNA sequence: TGCGCCAGCAGCTTGGCCGGGACAGGGGGCTACGAGCAGTACTTC. This sequence encodes CASSLAGTGGYEQYF.

The gene calls are TRBV11-2 and TRBJ2-7; D is undetermined. Germline V lookup: CDR1 SGHAT, CDR2 FQNNGV. V was clipped by 0 bases and J by 5 bases, with 5 bases between them. The length of the CDR3 is 12 residues. The CDR3 is CASSLDSDEQYF. The CDR3 DNA reads TGTGCCAGCAGCTTAGATTCCGACGAGCAGTACTTC.

This clone appeared a single time. This chain links TRBV15 with TRBJ1-4; no clear D gene. This CDR3 is built from 16 residues. The germline gives CDR1 LNHNV, CDR2 YYDKDF (reference sequence). Between the trimmed V and J ends, which lost 0 bases and 7 bases, there was a span of 15 bases. CDR3 sequence: CATSRDPGYLGEKLFF. Written as DNA, the CDR3 is TGTGCCACCAGCAGAGATCCGGGGTACTTGGGTGAAAAACTGTTTTTT. The full variable domain, rest sourced from reference TRBV15 and TRBJ1-4, is DAMVIQNPRYQVTQFGKPVTLSCSQTLNHNVMYWYQQKSSQAPKLLFHYYDKDFNNEADTPDNFQSRRPNTSFCFLDIRSPGLGDTAMYLCATSRDPGYLGEKLFFGSGTQLSVL.

The chain carries TRBV7-2 and TRBJ2-3, with 15 bases fitting TRBD2. The CDR3 runs to 15 residues. Germline CDR1 is SGHTA and CDR2 is FQGNSA. The V segment lost 5 bases and the J segment 10 bases; nucleotides outside the gene matches: 7. In DNA form, the CDR3 reads TGTGCCAGCAGCCCGGCCGGGACTAGCGGGAGGTCGCAGTATTTT. This translates into CASSPAGTSGRSQYF.

This clone was detected only once. The same CDR3 is also encoded by other DNA sequences in this sample. J is TRBJ2-3 and V is TRBV9, with D maybe TRBD2 (5 bases). CDR1 is SGDLS and CDR2 is YYNGEE in the germline V gene. Trimming shortened V by 0 bases and J by 1 base, and 9 bases separated the two germline ends. The CDR3 is 15 residues long. CDR3 in DNA: TGTGCCAGCAGCGTAGTTAGTAGCGGCACAGATACGCAGTATTTT. It specifies CASSVVSSGTDTQYF.

This clone was picked up one time. The genes are TRBV5-1 and TRBJ2-2; D not certain. This CDR3 is built from 13 residues. CDR1 and CDR2 from the germline V gene are SGHRS and YFSETQ. Trimming shortened V by 4 bases and J by 0 bases, and 4 bases separated the two germline ends. CDR3 amino acids: CASSKTNTGELFF. CDR3 nucleotide sequence: TGCGCCAGCAGCAAAACGAACACCGGGGAGCTGTTTTTT.

The chain joins TRBV19 to TRBJ2-7; 7 nucleotides match TRBD2. With 6 bases clipped from V and 2 bases from J, the junction kept 7 bases outside the gene matches. Germline CDR1 and CDR2: LNHDA and SQIVND (reference sequence). CDR3 size: 14 residues. As DNA, the CDR3 is TGTGCCAGTAGGAAATCTAGCGGTACCTACGAGCAGTACTTC. It codes for CASRKSSGTYEQYF.

The genes are TRBV7-9 and TRBJ2-5; TRBD1 matches at 7 bases. The CDR3 has 12 residues. The V gene end was trimmed by 6 bases and the J gene end by 5 bases; junction bases not matched to a gene: 3. In germline, CDR1 is SEHNR, CDR2 FQNEAQ (reference sequence). The DNA of the CDR3 is TGTGCCAGCAGGACAGGGTTGGAGACCCAGTACTTC. Translating it yields CASRTGLETQYF. Together with reference TRBV7-9 and TRBJ2-5, the CDR3 gives the full variable domain: DTGVSQNPRHKITKRGQNVTFRCDPISEHNRLYWYRQTLGQGPEFLTYFQNEAQLEKSRLLSDRFSAERPKGSFSTLEIQRTEQGDSAMYLCASRTGLETQYFGPGTRLLVL.

The rearrangement joins TRBV7-3 to TRBJ2-1, with TRBD2 matching 11 bases. Germline V gives CDR1 SGHTA, CDR2 FQGTGA. J gave up 9 bases and V 5 bases, and 9 bases lay outside the gene matches. The CDR3 sequence is 15 residues long. In nucleotides, the CDR3 is TGTGCCAGCAGCCAAACTAGCGGGAGTGGGTTTGAGCAGTTCTTC. Translation gives CASSQTSGSGFEQFF. The entire variable domain, with the rest obtained from reference TRBV7-3 and TRBJ2-1, is as follows: GAGVSQTPSNKVTEKGKYVELRCDPISGHTALYWYRQSLGQGPEFLIYFQGTGAADDSGLPNDRFFAVRPEGSVSTLKIQRTERGDSAVYLCASSQTSGSGFEQFFGPGTRLTVL.

The chain employs TRBV9 and TRBJ2-7; no firm D call. V was shortened by 4 bases and J by 6 bases, with 14 bases between the two germline ends. The CDR3 consists of 13 residues. CDR1 and CDR2 (germline): SGDLS, YYNGEE. The CDR3 reads CASSLRLGSEQYF. CDR3 DNA: TGTGCCAGCAGCTTACGACTCGGATCCGAGCAGTACTTC.

The rearrangement uses TRBV18 and TRBJ2-7; perhaps TRBD1 as D (5 bases). Germline assignment: CDR1 KGHSH and CDR2 LQKENI. CDR3 length: 14 residues. V was cut by 2 bases and J by 5 bases, with 13 bases left in between. CDR3 nucleotide sequence: TGTGCCAGCTCACCAACCCGGACATTCCACGAGCAGTACTTC. It yields the protein CASSPTRTFHEQYF. Complete variable domain (other parts from reference TRBV18 and TRBJ2-7): NAGVMQNPRHLVRRRGQEARLRCSPMKGHSHVYWYRQLPEEGLKFMVYLQKENIIDESGMPKERFSAEFPKEGPSILRIQQVVRGDSAAYFCASSPTRTFHEQYFGPGTRLTVT.

The gene calls are TRBV14 and TRBJ1-1; D is ambiguous. From germline, CDR1 is SGHDN and CDR2 FVKESK. This CDR3 is 12 amino acids long. The V gene lost 4 bases and the J gene lost 4 bases, with 7 bases spanning the gap. The CDR3 DNA sequence: TGTGCCAGCAGCCGCCGTGGCACTGAAGCTTTCTTT. It specifies CASSRRGTEAFF.

The chain joins TRBV10-1 to TRBJ2-7; 7 bases fit TRBD2. CDR1 WNHNN and CDR2 SYGVQD come from the germline V gene (reference sequence). V lost 3 bases, J lost 5 bases, and 16 bases stayed unmatched. This CDR3 is 17 amino acids long. The CDR3 loop reads CASSEGLSGTRWNEQYF. The DNA for the CDR3 is TGCGCCAGCAGTGAAGGGCTAAGCGGGACCCGTTGGAACGAGCAGTACTTC.

The rearrangement uses TRBV29-1 and TRBJ1-2; D is undetermined. With 0 bases removed from V and 8 bases from J, the gap between germline ends came to 13 bases. CDR1 is SQVTM and CDR2 is ANQGSEA in the germline V gene. This CDR3 is built from 13 residues. CDR3 sequence reads: CSVEDMSLSGYTF. CDR3 nucleotides: TGCAGCGTTGAAGATATGTCCCTGAGCGGCTACACCTTC.